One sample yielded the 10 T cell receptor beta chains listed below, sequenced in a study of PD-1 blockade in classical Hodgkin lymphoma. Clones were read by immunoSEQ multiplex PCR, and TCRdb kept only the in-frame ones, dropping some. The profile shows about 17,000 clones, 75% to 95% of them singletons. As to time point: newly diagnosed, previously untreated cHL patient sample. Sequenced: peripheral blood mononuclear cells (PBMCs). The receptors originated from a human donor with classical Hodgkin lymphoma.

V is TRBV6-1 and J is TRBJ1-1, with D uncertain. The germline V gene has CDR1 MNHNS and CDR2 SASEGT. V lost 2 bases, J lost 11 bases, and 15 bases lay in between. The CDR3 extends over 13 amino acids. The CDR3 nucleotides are TGTGCCAGCAGTGAACGTGAGAATCACGGGGCTTTCTTT. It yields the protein CASSERENHGAFF.

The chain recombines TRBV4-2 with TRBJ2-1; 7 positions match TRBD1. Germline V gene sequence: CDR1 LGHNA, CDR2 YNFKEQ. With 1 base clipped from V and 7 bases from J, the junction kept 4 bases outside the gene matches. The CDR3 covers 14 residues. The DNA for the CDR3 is TGTGCCAGCAGCCAAGGACAGGGTTGGAATGAGCAGTTCTTC. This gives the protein CASSQGQGWNEQFF.

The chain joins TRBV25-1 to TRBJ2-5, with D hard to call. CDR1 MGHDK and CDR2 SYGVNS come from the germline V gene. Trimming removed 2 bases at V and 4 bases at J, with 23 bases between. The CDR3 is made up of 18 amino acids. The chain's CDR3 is CASSENPSGGRSSETQYF. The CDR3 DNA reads TGTGCCAGCAGTGAAAACCCCTCCGGTGGAAGGAGTTCAGAGACCCAGTACTTC.

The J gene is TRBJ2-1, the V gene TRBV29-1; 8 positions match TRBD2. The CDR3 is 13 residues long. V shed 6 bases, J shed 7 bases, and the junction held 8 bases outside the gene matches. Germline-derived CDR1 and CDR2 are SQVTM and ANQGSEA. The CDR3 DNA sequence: TGCAGCGTCTTTAGCGGGAAGGCTAATGAGCAGTTCTTC. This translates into CSVFSGKANEQFF.

The CDR3 region has the DNA TGTGCCAGCAGTTATTCAGGGAAACAAGAGACCCAGTACTTC. This gives the protein CASSYSGKQETQYF. The chain has TRBV6-5 and TRBJ2-5, with D tentatively TRBD1 (5 bases). The CDR3 has 14 amino acids. Trimming left V 3 bases short and J 2 bases short, with 10 bases between. In germline, CDR1 is MNHEY, CDR2 SVGAGI.

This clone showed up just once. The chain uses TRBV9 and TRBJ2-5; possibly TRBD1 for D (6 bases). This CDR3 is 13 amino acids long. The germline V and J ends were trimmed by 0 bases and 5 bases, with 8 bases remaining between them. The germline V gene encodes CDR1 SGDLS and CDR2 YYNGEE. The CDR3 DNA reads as TGTGCCAGCAGCGTAGCAGGGGTCGAGACCCAGTACTTC. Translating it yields CASSVAGVETQYF.

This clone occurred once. CDR3 nucleotides: TGTGCCAGCAGCCCCCGACTAGCCCGAGGCAATGAGCAGTTCTTC. This sequence encodes CASSPRLARGNEQFF. The chain employs TRBV9 and TRBJ2-1; 7 nucleotides agree with TRBD2. V shed 4 bases and J 6 bases; nucleotides not matched to a gene: 10. The germline V gene encodes CDR1 SGDLS and CDR2 YYNGEE. This CDR3 is 15 amino acids long.

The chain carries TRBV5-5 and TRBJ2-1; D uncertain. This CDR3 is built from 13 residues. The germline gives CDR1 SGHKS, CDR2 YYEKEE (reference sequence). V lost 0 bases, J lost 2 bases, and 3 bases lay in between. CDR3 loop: CASSLATYNEQFF. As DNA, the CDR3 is TGTGCCAGCAGCTTGGCGACCTACAATGAGCAGTTCTTC.

The CDR3 protein is CASSIVRGSTEAFF. CDR3 sequence (DNA): TGTGCCAGCTCGATAGTACGGGGGAGCACTGAAGCTTTCTTT. The J gene is TRBJ1-1, the V gene TRBV28; a weak D match, TRBD1 (5 bases). Germline loops: CDR1 MDHEN, CDR2 SYDVKM. The CDR3 runs to 14 residues. V was clipped by 8 bases and J by 4 bases, with 17 bases between them.

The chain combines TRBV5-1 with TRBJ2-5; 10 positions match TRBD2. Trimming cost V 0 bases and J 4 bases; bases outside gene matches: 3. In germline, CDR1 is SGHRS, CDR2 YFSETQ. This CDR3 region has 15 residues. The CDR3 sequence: CASSLGSGRGETQYF. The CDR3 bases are TGCGCCAGCAGCTTGGGAAGCGGGAGGGGAGAGACCCAGTACTTC.